A single sample gave rise to the 10 T cell receptor beta chains below, sequenced in a study of cytomegalovirus exposure and HLA in healthy donors (dated by TCRdb to the late 2010s). The library was generated by the immunoSEQ multiplex PCR assay. The multiplex PCR relied on a mix of 60 forward primers for TCR Vbeta segments and 13 reverse primers for TCR Jbeta segments. TCRdb provides this immuneACCESS table in a form limited to in-frame rearrangements. Some clones are lacking; in checked studies, under half of them reflect an unresolved V gene, and why the rest are absent is not known. This sample gives about 180,000 clones in total; just under 80% of them show up just once. 13% of the sample is held by the ten biggest clonotypes. The sequenced sample consisted of PBMCs. The receptors here all came from a woman in her fifties or sixties in good health and CMV-seropositive.

The chain employs TRBV6-5 and TRBJ2-6, with 8 bases lining up with TRBD1. The V gene end was trimmed by 6 bases and the J gene end by 2 bases; junction bases not matched to a gene: 3. This CDR3 region has 15 residues. Germline V gene lookup returns CDR1 MNHEY and CDR2 SVGAGI. In DNA, the CDR3 is TGTGCCAGCAGGTCAGGGGGCGCTGGGGCCAACGTCCTGACTTTC. This sequence encodes CASRSGGAGANVLTF.

The V and J genes are TRBV13 and TRBJ2-1; 11 bases map to TRBD2. Germline CDR1 and CDR2: PRHDT and FYEKMQ (reference sequence). This CDR3 is 15 amino acids long. The V and J ends lost 4 bases and 12 bases, in that order; junction bases with no gene match: 11. The CDR3 reads CASSSGTSGGLGQFF. In DNA, the CDR3 is TGTGCCAGCAGCTCCGGGACTAGCGGTGGGCTTGGGCAGTTCTTC. Full variable domain (outside the CDR3, taken from reference TRBV13 and TRBJ2-1): AAGVIQSPRHLIKEKRETATLKCYPIPRHDTVYWYQQGPGQDPQFLISFYEKMQSDKGSIPDRFSAQQFSDYHSELNMSSLELGDSALYFCASSSGTSGGLGQFFGPGTRLTVL.

The J gene is TRBJ2-1, the V gene TRBV20-1; TRBD2 matches at 10 bases. The V gene end was trimmed by 6 bases and the J gene end by 8 bases; junction bases not matched to a gene: 1. CDR1 is DFQATT and CDR2 is SNEGSKA in the germline V gene (reference sequence). The CDR3 is 11 residues long. CDR3 residues: CSAGLADEQFF. CDR3 DNA sequence: TGCAGTGCCGGACTAGCGGATGAGCAGTTCTTC.

This chain joins TRBV29-1 and TRBJ2-1; 7 bases agree with TRBD1. V gave up 8 bases and J gave up 7 bases; unmatched junction bases: 14. In germline, CDR1 is SQVTM, CDR2 ANQGSEA. CDR3 length: 14 amino acids. The CDR3 loop is CSSMERGRQNEQFF. Written as DNA, the CDR3 is TGCAGCTCCATGGAAAGGGGGCGGCAGAATGAGCAGTTCTTC.

The chain has TRBV18 and TRBJ1-2; 9 bases map to TRBD1. This CDR3 contains 15 residues. CDR1 and CDR2 (germline): KGHSH, LQKENI. With 1 base clipped from V and 3 bases from J, the junction kept 3 bases outside the gene matches. CDR3 sequence reads: CASSPRDRVDYGYTF. Written as DNA, the CDR3 is TGTGCCAGCTCACCACGGGACAGGGTGGACTATGGCTACACCTTC.

The DNA of the CDR3 is TGCGCCAGCAGGGAGGTTGCGGGATCAAGGGGCTACACCTTC. This codes for CASREVAGSRGYTF. The rearrangement links TRBV5-1 to TRBJ1-2; D uncertain. V lost 5 bases and J lost 8, with 19 bases in between. The CDR3 totals 14 residues. Germline CDR1 reads SGHRS; CDR2 reads YFSETQ.

This clone was recorded only once. This chain joins TRBV27 and TRBJ2-1; a weak D match, TRBD1 (6 bases). V shed 2 bases and J shed 6 bases, with 11 bases lying between them. Germline CDR1 reads MNHEY; CDR2 reads SMNVEV (reference sequence). The CDR3 runs to 14 residues. In DNA, the CDR3 is TGTGCCAGCAGTTTACCGGGACACAGCAATGAGCAGTTCTTC. As protein: CASSLPGHSNEQFF.

This clone was recorded a few times. The chain carries TRBV30 and TRBJ1-4, with TRBD1 as a possible D gene (5 bases). Germline V gives CDR1 GTSNPN, CDR2 SVGIG (reference sequence). Trimming took 5 bases from V and 4 from J, leaving 14 bases between them. The CDR3 is made up of 14 amino acids. The CDR3 nucleotides are TGTGCCTGGTGGGGGGGACTCTTTAATGAAAAACTGTTTTTT. Encoded protein: CAWWGGLFNEKLFF.

The chain combines TRBV6-4 with TRBJ1-5; TRBD1 is a possible D gene (5 bases). The germline V gene has CDR1 MRHNA and CDR2 SNTAGT. V was trimmed by 3 bases and J by 6 bases, leaving 9 bases between them. CDR3 length: 13 residues. CDR3 sequence reads: CASSEGRGQPQHF. The CDR3 region has the DNA TGTGCCAGCAGTGAGGGGCGCGGTCAGCCCCAGCATTTT.

The genes are TRBV10-2 and TRBJ2-5; 12 bases match TRBD2. Gene TRBJ2-7 matches the end of the DNA better, so the J call may be wrong. Germline V gives CDR1 WSHSY, CDR2 SAAADI. The CDR3 has 17 residues. The DNA of the CDR3 is TGCGCCAGCAGTGACCCACAACTAGCGGGGGGTTCCTACGAGCAGTACTTC. It yields the protein CASSDPQLAGGSYEQYF.